A selection of T cell receptor beta chains follows, all from one sample in a study of blood T cell repertoires in COVID-19. Here immunoSEQ multiplex PCR was the method, and the copy in TCRdb shows in-frame clones only, minus some. The data hold 110,000 or so clones, with less than 85% observed a single time. What was sequenced was peripheral blood. These receptor sequences come from a woman aged 40 to 55 with acute or convalescent COVID-19. CDR3s include the opening cysteine and the closing phenylalanine or tryptophan. Fields, in order: J gene, clone size, V gene, D gene, CDR3 protein, CDR3 DNA. D genes are given only for firm matches. Clone size is given for some rows only: seen once, a few or many times, or a class if the clone is expanded.

TRBJ2-1 - TRBV25-1 - CATTRGERFLGNEQFF TGTGCCACCACAAGGGGCGAGCGTTTCTTAGGCAATGAGCAGTTCTTC
TRBJ2-5 - TRBV30 TRBD2 CAWGSGLGIGETQYF TGTGCCTGGGGGTCGGGACTAGGGATAGGCGAGACCCAGTACTTC
TRBJ1-2 - TRBV7-2 TRBD1 CASSQDRVGGYTF TGTGCCAGCAGCCAGGACAGGGTTGGAGGCTACACCTTC
TRBJ1-5 - TRBV7-3 TRBD1 CASSPRTGYYSNQPQHF TGTGCCAGCAGCCCTAGGACAGGCTATTATAGCAATCAGCCCCAGCATTTT
TRBJ2-1 - TRBV5-1 - CASSPRPQANNEQFF TGCGCCAGCAGCCCCCGCCCTCAGGCTAACAATGAGCAGTTCTTC
TRBJ2-4 - TRBV4-1 TRBD1 CASSQALGATGGNIQYF TGCGCCAGCAGCCAAGCCCTCGGGGCAACAGGGGGAAACATTCAGTACTTC
TRBJ2-7 many TRBV7-9 TRBD1 CASSIDRASYEQYF TGTGCCAGCAGTATTGACAGGGCCTCCTACGAGCAGTACTTC
TRBJ1-6 few TRBV5-4 - CASSLARDYSPLHF TGTGCCAGCAGCTTGGCCAGGGACTACTCACCCCTCCACTTT
TRBJ2-1 many TRBV6-1 TRBD2 CASSESGEWNEQFF TGTGCCAGCAGTGAAAGCGGGGAGTGGAATGAGCAGTTCTTC
TRBJ2-3 - TRBV5-1 - CASSLEGTDTQYF TGCGCCAGCAGCTTGGAGGGGACAGATACGCAGTATTTT
TRBJ1-3 few TRBV12-3/TRBV12-4 - CASLLHSGNTIYF TGTGCCAGCTTACTCCACTCTGGAAACACCATATATTTT
TRBJ1-5 - TRBV28 - CASYGQPYSNQPQHF TGTGCCAGCTATGGGCAGCCTTATAGCAATCAGCCCCAGCATTTT
TRBJ2-3 - TRBV14 TRBD2 CASSQVLAVGDTQYF TGTGCCAGCAGCCAAGTTCTAGCGGTGGGAGATACGCAGTATTTT
TRBJ2-3 - TRBV9 - CASSVVGSETDTQYF TGTGCCAGCAGCGTAGTTGGCAGCGAGACAGATACGCAGTATTTT
TRBJ1-2 - TRBV14 - CASSQFTGFGYTF TGTGCCAGCAGCCAGTTTACAGGGTTTGGCTACACCTTC
TRBJ2-5 few TRBV6-5 - CASSRSGGGETQYF TGTGCCAGCAGTAGAAGTGGGGGAGGAGAGACCCAGTACTTC
TRBJ2-2 - TRBV5-1 TRBD2 CASKQRGDQNTGELFF TGCGCCAGCAAGCAGCGGGGGGACCAAAACACCGGGGAGCTGTTTTTT
TRBJ1-3 - TRBV5-1 TRBD1 CASSPGQGANTIYF TGCGCCAGCAGCCCCGGACAGGGGGCGAACACCATATATTTT
TRBJ2-5 - TRBV7-2 TRBD1 CASSQTGGLETQYF TGTGCCAGCAGCCAAACAGGGGGACTGGAGACCCAGTACTTC
TRBJ1-4 - TRBV5-5 - CASSLEGITNEKLFF TGTGCCAGCAGCTTGGAGGGGATAACTAATGAAAAACTGTTTTTT
TRBJ2-1 - TRBV28 TRBD2 CASSFLAGGDNEQFF TGTGCCAGCAGCTTCCTAGCGGGGGGGGATAATGAGCAGTTCTTC
TRBJ1-2 - TRBV15 TRBD1 CATSRVAQGARPGGYTF TGTGCCACCAGCAGAGTCGCACAGGGGGCGCGACCAGGTGGCTACACCTTC
TRBJ2-1 - TRBV18 - CASSPAPGEQFF TGTGCCAGCTCACCAGCCCCAGGAGAGCAGTTCTTC
TRBJ2-1 - TRBV28 - CASSGWGGKDEQFF TGTGCCAGCAGTGGATGGGGGGGCAAGGATGAGCAGTTCTTC
TRBJ2-1 - TRBV7-2 - CASSLSSGALNEQFF TGTGCCAGCAGCTTGAGTAGCGGTGCCCTCAATGAGCAGTTCTTC
TRBJ1-3 few TRBV6-1 - CASSEAHGGSSGNTIYF TGTGCCAGCAGTGAAGCTCATGGAGGAAGCTCTGGAAACACCATATATTTT
TRBJ2-5 - TRBV6-6 - CASSYEGIPRETQYF TGTGCCAGCAGTTACGAGGGAATACCCCGAGAGACCCAGTACTTC
TRBJ1-6 - TRBV25-1 - CASSGTINSPLHF TGTGCCAGCAGTGGTACTATTAATTCACCCCTCCACTTT
TRBJ2-3 - TRBV27 TRBD2 CASSWNSGVGDTQYF TGTGCCAGCAGTTGGAATAGCGGGGTGGGGGATACGCAGTATTTT
TRBJ2-7 few TRBV3-1/TRBV3-2 - CASSQGSGTSYEQYF TGTGCCAGCAGCCAAGGCTCAGGTACCTCCTACGAGCAGTACTTC
TRBJ2-5 - TRBV30 - CAWSEGGGAETQYF TGTGCCTGGAGTGAAGGCGGGGGCGCGGAGACCCAGTACTTC
TRBJ2-1 once TRBV11-3 - CASSLAGEGNEQFF TGTGCCAGCAGCTTAGCAGGGGAGGGCAATGAGCAGTTCTTC
TRBJ2-3 once TRBV7-2 TRBD2 CASSLVAGGPDTQYF TGTGCCAGCAGCTTAGTTGCGGGGGGGCCAGATACGCAGTATTTT
TRBJ2-1 - TRBV28 - CASSFRGTHEQFF TGTGCCAGCAGTTTCCGGGGAACCCATGAGCAGTTCTTC
TRBJ2-2 few TRBV6-6 TRBD1 CASSHPRGQFPLDTGELFF TGTGCCAGCAGTCATCCCCGGGGACAGTTCCCCCTTGATACCGGGGAGCTGTTTTTT
TRBJ2-5 - TRBV7-9 - CASSLIGETQYF TGTGCCAGCAGCTTAATCGGAGAGACCCAGTACTTC
TRBJ2-2 - TRBV24-1 - CATSDFSRTPGNTGELFF TGTGCCACCAGTGATTTCTCGCGGACTCCTGGGAACACCGGGGAGCTGTTTTTT
TRBJ2-1 - TRBV2 TRBD1 CASQTGQYNEQFF TGTGCCAGCCAGACAGGGCAATACAATGAGCAGTTCTTC
TRBJ2-7 - TRBV11-3 - CASRGESSWPYEQYF TGTGCCAGCAGGGGAGAAAGCAGTTGGCCCTACGAGCAGTACTTC
TRBJ2-3 - TRBV5-1 TRBD1 CASSLAAGQGAADTQYF TGCGCCAGCAGCTTGGCCGCAGGACAGGGGGCCGCAGATACGCAGTATTTT
TRBJ2-1 few TRBV15 - CATSRDETQTVRQFF TGTGCCACCAGCAGAGATGAGACTCAGACCGTGAGGCAGTTCTTC
TRBJ1-1 - TRBV3-1/TRBV3-2 - CASSPGSQGGHTEAFF TGTGCCAGCAGCCCCGGGTCCCAGGGAGGGCACACTGAAGCTTTCTTT
TRBJ1-1 - TRBV2 - CASTATGINTEAFF TGTGCCAGCACCGCCACAGGGATCAACACTGAAGCTTTCTTT